Listed below are T cell receptor beta chains from one sample, sequenced in a study of regulatory T cells in long-lasting Graves disease. TCRdb re-analysed the multiplex PCR reads in MiXCR, keeping a single row per CDR3 protein. The sample consists of about 460,000 distinct CDR3 sequences, roughly 15% of them appearing once. The same sample was also studied in work on T cells in Graves' hyperthyroidism and ophthalmopathy.

The starting material was peripheral blood mononuclear cells (PBMCs), obtained at new diagnosis, from a patient treated with antithyroid drugs. The receptor source for this set is a woman aged 45-59 years with Graves disease. Each CDR3 is given with its conserved first and last residue. A D gene is named only where the DNA matches it firmly. Where a row states a size, it is once, few, many or the class of an expanded clone; other rows omit it.

CDR3aa	CDR3nt	abundance	v_gene	d_gene	len	j_gene
CASSAERGLASYNEQFF	TGCGCCAGCAGCGCTGAACGGGGACTAGCCTCCTACAATGAGCAGTTCTTC	many	TRBV5-1	TRBD2	17	TRBJ2-1
CSALPQSGGDTEAFF	TGCAGCGCTCTTCCGCAGAGTGGTGGGGACACTGAAGCTTTCTTT	.	TRBV29-1	.	15	TRBJ1-1
CASSVTGRGYEQYF	TGTGCCAGCAGCGTAACCGGGAGGGGGTACGAGCAGTACTTC	.	TRBV9	TRBD2	14	TRBJ2-7
CASRLALDTQYF	TGTGCCAGCAGGCTGGCTCTAGATACGCAGTATTTT	many	TRBV2	.	12	TRBJ2-3
CASTDRDRGDTEAFF	TGTGCCAGTACCGACCGTGACAGGGGCGACACTGAAGCTTTCTTT	many	TRBV19	TRBD1	15	TRBJ1-1
CASSQGIGGPGSTDTQYF	TGTGCCAGCAGCCAAGGGATCGGAGGGCCGGGTAGCACAGATACGCAGTATTTT	.	TRBV3-1	.	18	TRBJ2-3
CATSLSQGGDEQFF	TGTGCCACCTCGCTCTCACAGGGGGGGGATGAGCAGTTCTTC	.	TRBV28	.	14	TRBJ2-1
CASSFWGGTETQYF	TGTGCCAGCAGCTTCTGGGGCGGGACAGAGACCCAGTACTTC	.	TRBV5-4	.	14	TRBJ2-5
CASSQEASGRENSYEQYF	TGCGCCAGCAGCCAAGAGGCTAGCGGGAGAGAAAACTCCTACGAGCAGTACTTC	.	TRBV4-1	TRBD2	18	TRBJ2-7
CSAMDIPSNQPQHF	TGCAGTGCCATGGACATTCCAAGCAATCAGCCCCAGCATTTT	many	TRBV20-1	.	14	TRBJ1-5